The 26 T cell receptor beta chains below all came from one sample that was sequenced in a study of CD8 T cells in Susac syndrome. After extraction with the RNeasy kit, roughly 0.45 to 1 ug of the RNA was reverse transcribed using random hexamers. TCRdb re-analysed the immunoSEQ multiplex PCR reads in MiXCR, keeping a single row per CDR3 protein. The sample has more than 150,000 distinct CDR3 sequences; approximately 95% are singletons. The specimen was CD8+ T cells from PBMCs. Receptor source: a human donor with Susac syndrome.

This chain connects TRBV19 to TRBJ2-5, with no clear D. CDR3 length: 12 residues. Per the germline V gene, CDR1 is LNHDA and CDR2 is SQIVND (reference sequence). The V end lost 5 bases, the J end lost 1 base, and 5 bases lay between the germline ends. The CDR3 DNA is TGTGCCAGTAGTCCGTCCCAAGAGACCCAGTACTTC. This gives the protein CASSPSQETQYF.

The gene calls are TRBV4-1 and TRBJ2-7; 7 nucleotides line up with TRBD1. Germline V gene sequence: CDR1 MGHRA, CDR2 YSYEKL. V was clipped by 4 bases and J by 3 bases; unmatched bases: 0. This CDR3 region has 12 residues. CDR3 protein: CASSRTGYEQYF. CDR3 in DNA: TGCGCCAGCAGCCGGACAGGCTACGAGCAGTACTTC.

This clonotype was seen only once. The genes are TRBV15 and TRBJ1-2; possible D gene TRBD1, 5 bases. Trimming removed 3 bases at V and 6 bases at J, with 14 bases between. The CDR3 is 14 residues long. Germline V lookup: CDR1 LNHNV, CDR2 YYDKDF (reference sequence). This CDR3 is CATSSGGVVDGYTF. CDR3 bases: TGTGCCACCAGCAGCGGAGGGGTTGTAGATGGCTACACCTTC. The entire variable domain, with the rest obtained from reference TRBV15 and TRBJ1-2, is as follows: DAMVIQNPRYQVTQFGKPVTLSCSQTLNHNVMYWYQQKSSQAPKLLFHYYDKDFNNEADTPDNFQSRRPNTSFCFLDIRSPGLGDTAMYLCATSSGGVVDGYTFGSGTRLTVV.

The chain combines TRBV28 with TRBJ1-2; 8 bases fit TRBD1. The CDR3 contains 16 residues. Germline V lookup: CDR1 MDHEN, CDR2 SYDVKM. Trimming removed 6 bases from V and 4 bases from J; junction bases left unmatched: 13. CDR3 amino acids: CASSQTSGQGLYGYTF. In DNA, the CDR3 is TGTGCCAGCAGCCAAACTTCCGGACAGGGTCTCTATGGCTACACCTTC.

This sequence joins TRBV12-3 or TRBV12-4 and TRBJ2-1, with 11 nucleotides matching TRBD1. CDR3 length: 14 residues. The trim removed 5 bases at V and 7 bases at J, leaving 4 bases unmatched. The DNA of the CDR3 is TGTGCCAGCAGTGACGGGACAGGGGGTAATGAGCAGTTCTTC. Translating it yields CASSDGTGGNEQFF.

Regarding this clonotype: Compared with germline, one end of the junction differs, possibly owing to a read error. The genes are TRBV29-1 and TRBJ1-2; D gene ambiguous. The germline gives CDR1 SQVTM, CDR2 ANQGSEA. The CDR3 is 15 amino acids. In DNA, the CDR3 is TGCAGCGCTGAACGCGAGCAGAATTCTAACTATGGCTACACCTTC. The encoded protein is CSAEREQNSNYGYTF.

The rearrangement uses TRBV5-6 and TRBJ1-1; unclear D gene. V was clipped by 3 bases and J by 4 bases, with 10 bases between them. Germline lookup yields CDR1 SGHDT and CDR2 YYEEEE. CDR3 length equals 13 residues. CDR3 DNA sequence: TGTGCCAGCAGCTCGTCCCAACCCACTGAAGCTTTCTTT. Residues: CASSSSQPTEAFF.

The chain employs TRBV18 and TRBJ2-3; TRBD2 agrees at 9 bases. V was clipped by 5 bases and J by 5 bases; unmatched bases: 11. The CDR3 is 16 amino acids. Germline V gives CDR1 KGHSH, CDR2 LQKENI. CDR3 protein: CASSSLPGLAGDTQYF. CDR3 bases: TGTGCCAGCTCATCGCTTCCGGGACTAGCCGGAGATACGCAGTATTTT.

This sequence joins TRBV15 and TRBJ2-2, with D possibly TRBD2 on 6 matching bases. With 6 bases removed from V and 3 bases from J, the gap between germline ends came to 14 bases. This CDR3 is 15 amino acids long. Germline V lookup: CDR1 LNHNV, CDR2 YYDKDF (reference sequence). The CDR3: CATSPDPGDTGELFF. As DNA, the CDR3 is TGTGCCACCAGTCCCGACCCGGGAGACACCGGGGAGCTGTTTTTT.

This clonotype was counted once. The chain carries TRBV5-1 and TRBJ2-1, with 10 bases identical to TRBD2. CDR3 length: 16 amino acids. V shed 0 bases and J 8 bases; nucleotides not matched to a gene: 8. CDR1 is SGHRS, CDR2 YFSETQ, per germline. This CDR3 reads CASSLEVAGGVDEQFF. In DNA form, the CDR3 reads TGCGCCAGCAGCTTGGAGGTAGCGGGGGGTGTAGATGAGCAGTTCTTC.

The chain is built from TRBV7-9 and TRBJ1-2; TRBD1 aligns across 8 bases. The CDR3 is 15 amino acids. Germline trimming cut 0 bases from V and 6 bases from J; bases unmatched to any gene: 6. CDR1 and CDR2 from the germline V gene are SEHNR and FQNEAQ (reference sequence). In DNA form, the CDR3 reads TGTGCCAGCAGCTTAGCGACCGGGACAGGAGATGGCTACACCTTC. Translation: CASSLATGTGDGYTF.

This clonotype was observed once. The chain recombines TRBV5-4 with TRBJ2-3, with TRBD1 matching over 9 bases. From germline, CDR1 is SGHNT and CDR2 YYREEE (reference sequence). This CDR3 comprises 18 residues. V lost 0 bases, J lost 5 bases, and 13 bases stayed unmatched. In DNA form, the CDR3 reads TGTGCCAGCAGCTTGGCCGCCGGGACAGGGATCGGGGGAGATACGCAGTATTTT. Protein: CASSLAAGTGIGGDTQYF.

This chain uses TRBV27 with TRBJ1-1; TRBD1 matches at 9 bases. In germline, CDR1 is MNHEY, CDR2 SMNVEV (reference sequence). The CDR3 covers 14 residues. The V and J ends lost 10 bases and 5 bases, in that order; junction bases with no gene match: 11. Written as DNA, the CDR3 is TGTGCCACGGCGCCCGGGACAGGGTATACTGAAGCTTTCTTT. This sequence encodes CATAPGTGYTEAFF.

The CDR3 reads CASSQKDSYYGYTF. The CDR3 nucleotides are TGTGCCAGCAGCCAAAAGGACAGTTACTATGGCTACACCTTC. The V call is TRBV3-1, the J call TRBJ1-2; perhaps TRBD1 as D (6 bases). This CDR3 region has 14 residues. From germline, CDR1 is LGHDT and CDR2 YNNKEL (reference sequence). Trimming cost V 2 bases and J 3 bases, with 10 bases left between them.

The chain is built from TRBV6-5 and TRBJ2-7, with D possibly matching TRBD1 (6 bases). Trimming removed 6 bases at V and 6 bases at J, with 12 bases between. Germline V CDR1 and CDR2: MNHEY, SVGAGI. The CDR3 covers 12 residues. The CDR3, as DNA: TGTGCCAGCAGCCCCCGAGGGGGCGAGCAGTACTTC. It encodes CASSPRGGEQYF.

This clonotype was recorded only once. The chain has TRBV4-1 and TRBJ2-2; maybe TRBD2 (7 bases). CDR1 is MGHRA, CDR2 YSYEKL, per germline. The CDR3 is 18 amino acids. V was trimmed by 2 bases and J by 1 base, leaving 17 bases between them. In DNA form, the CDR3 reads TGCGCCAGCAGCCAACTAACGGGAGGAGGGGGGAACACCGGGGAGCTGTTTTTT. This codes for CASSQLTGGGGNTGELFF.

This clonotype was recorded only once. V gene TRBV27 combines with J gene TRBJ2-7; perhaps TRBD1 as D (5 bases). In germline, CDR1 is MNHEY, CDR2 SMNVEV (reference sequence). This CDR3 is 15 amino acids long. Between the trimmed V and J ends, which lost 6 bases and 5 bases, there was a span of 20 bases. CDR3 DNA sequence: TGTGCCAGCAGCATCTTCAACGGGCAGGGCCACGAGCAGTACTTC. Translating gives CASSIFNGQGHEQYF.

The chain links TRBV15 to TRBJ2-7, with 8 bases fitting TRBD2. The germline V gene encodes CDR1 LNHNV and CDR2 YYDKDF (reference sequence). This CDR3 is 14 amino acids long. The J segment lost 6 bases and the V segment lost 1 base, leaving 5 bases of the junction unmatched. CDR3 DNA sequence: TGTGCCACCAGCAGAGGAGCGGGAGCCCTCGAGCAGTACTTC. Residues: CATSRGAGALEQYF.

This clonotype appeared once. The chain uses TRBV11-1 and TRBJ2-2, with D possibly being TRBD1 or TRBD2 (5 bases each). Looked up from germline, CDR1 is SGHAT and CDR2 is FQDESV (reference sequence). The CDR3 has 15 residues. Trimming pared 5 bases from V and 5 bases from J, leaving 15 bases between. CDR3 nucleotide sequence: TGTGCCAGCAGCGCCCGGGACGGAGGAACCGGGGAGCTGTTTTTT. Translation: CASSARDGGTGELFF.

This clonotype was recorded only once. The chain has TRBV11-2 and TRBJ2-1; TRBD2 matches at 7 bases. CDR3 size: 17 residues. Germline trimming cut 5 bases from V and 0 bases from J; bases unmatched to any gene: 10. Germline CDR1 and CDR2: SGHAT and FQNNGV. CDR3 coding DNA: TGTGCCAGCAGCCCCGTCTCAGTAGCGGGCTCCTACAATGAGCAGTTCTTC. Its translation is CASSPVSVAGSYNEQFF.

This chain joins TRBV4-1 and TRBJ2-3, with TRBD2 matching over 9 bases. The CDR3 runs to 18 residues. V shed 0 bases, J shed 3 bases, and the junction held 10 bases outside the gene matches. CDR1 is MGHRA and CDR2 is YSYEKL in the germline V gene. The CDR3 loop reads CASSQEGGAGGPTDTQYF. Here the CDR3 DNA reads TGCGCCAGCAGCCAAGAGGGGGGAGCGGGAGGCCCAACAGATACGCAGTATTTT.

This clonotype was detected only once. The genes are TRBV27 and TRBJ1-1, with 7 bases matching TRBD1. V was pared by 6 bases and J by 4 bases, with 5 bases of the junction left unmatched. Germline V gene sequence: CDR1 MNHEY, CDR2 SMNVEV (reference sequence). CDR3 length equals 13 residues. The CDR3 is CASSKGQITEAFF. The CDR3 DNA reads as TGTGCCAGCAGCAAGGGACAGATCACTGAAGCTTTCTTT.

This clonotype was seen once. In DNA, the CDR3 is TGTGCCAGCAGTTTCCCCAGTACCGGGGAGCTGTTTTTT. This codes for CASSFPSTGELFF. The chain joins TRBV28 to TRBJ2-2; no definite D call. V gave up 3 bases and J gave up 5 bases, with 7 bases separating them. The CDR3 runs to 13 residues. The germline gives CDR1 MDHEN, CDR2 SYDVKM.

The chain combines TRBV30 with TRBJ1-5, with D possibly matching TRBD1 (6 bases). This CDR3 spans 14 amino acids. Trimming took off 2 bases at V and 4 bases at J, with 12 bases between the two ends. CDR1 is GTSNPN, CDR2 SVGIG, per germline (reference sequence). The CDR3 nucleotides read TGTGCCTGGAGTCCAAGACAGGTAAATCAGCCCCAGCATTTT. It codes for CAWSPRQVNQPQHF.

This chain links TRBV4-1 with TRBJ2-1, with no clear D. The V end lost 1 base, the J end lost 8 bases, and 6 bases lay between the germline ends. Germline assignment: CDR1 MGHRA and CDR2 YSYEKL. This CDR3 spans 12 amino acids. The CDR3 DNA follows: TGCGCCAGCAGCCAAGTATGGGATGAGCAGTTCTTC. Its translation is CASSQVWDEQFF.

This chain joins TRBV19 and TRBJ2-1; 8 nucleotides line up with TRBD2. Germline loops: CDR1 LNHDA, CDR2 SQIVND (reference sequence). V trimming: 3 bases; J trimming: 0 bases; junction bases outside the gene matches: 4. This CDR3 spans 16 amino acids. The CDR3 loop is CASSISGISSYNEQFF. CDR3 nucleotides: TGTGCCAGTAGTATTAGCGGGATCAGCTCCTACAATGAGCAGTTCTTC.